These 21 T cell receptor beta chains came from one sample sequenced in a study of cytomegalovirus exposure and HLA in healthy donors (TCRdb year 2017). The library was built by means of the immunoSEQ multiplex PCR assay. For the multiplex PCR, a mixture combining 60 forward primers for TCR Vbeta segments and 13 reverse primers for TCR Jbeta segments was used. The table was pulled from immuneACCESS by TCRdb, which kept in-frame rearrangements only. Such tables lose some clones; where checked, under half of the loss comes from unresolved V genes, and the rest has no known cause. The sample records roughly 200,000 clones, more than 80% of which are singletons. In total, the top ten clones hold about 3.1% of the sample. The sequenced sample was PBMCs. These receptors were collected from a man aged 30 to 39 in good health and CMV-seronegative.

On this clone: Other DNA variants within this sample encode the same CDR3. The genes are TRBV11-1 and TRBJ1-2, with TRBD1 as a possible D gene (6 bases). The germline V and J ends were trimmed by 3 bases and 3 bases, with 11 bases remaining between them. There are 14 residues in the CDR3. The germline gives CDR1 SGHAT, CDR2 FQDESV (reference sequence). CDR3 loop: CASSFGGGDYGYTF. The CDR3 DNA is TGTGCCAGCAGCTTCGGCGGGGGCGACTATGGCTACACCTTC.

The chain combines TRBV28 with TRBJ2-5; D gene uncertain. The CDR3 length is 13 residues. Per germline, CDR1 MDHEN and CDR2 SYDVKM. Trimming pared 7 bases from V and 4 bases from J, leaving 13 bases between. CDR3 bases: TGTGCCAGCACGGTTTATTCGGGAGAGACCCAGTACTTC. It encodes CASTVYSGETQYF.

This clone appeared once. This chain joins TRBV4-1 and TRBJ2-2, with TRBD1 identical over 10 bases. This CDR3 is 16 amino acids long. Germline CDR1 MGHRA, CDR2 YSYEKL. Trimming at V came to 4 bases and at J to 3 bases, leaving 5 bases not matched to a gene. CDR3: CASSRRQGAYTGELFF. The CDR3 bases are TGCGCCAGCAGCCGACGACAGGGGGCCTACACCGGGGAGCTGTTTTTT.

The J gene is TRBJ2-5, the V gene TRBV18; the D gene is possibly TRBD1 (5 bases). The CDR3 covers 15 residues. Per germline, CDR1 KGHSH and CDR2 LQKENI. Deletions cut 3 bases from V and 3 bases from J, with 14 bases between. Here the CDR3 reads CASSPQLDSKETQYF. CDR3 DNA: TGTGCCAGCTCACCCCAATTAGACAGTAAAGAGACCCAGTACTTC. Variable domain in full (rest from reference TRBV18 and TRBJ2-5): NAGVMQNPRHLVRRRGQEARLRCSPMKGHSHVYWYRQLPEEGLKFMVYLQKENIIDESGMPKERFSAEFPKEGPSILRIQQVVRGDSAAYFCASSPQLDSKETQYFGPGTRLLVL.

The rearrangement uses TRBV6-4 and TRBJ1-5; the D is unclear. CDR3 length: 14 residues. V was trimmed by 0 bases and J by 5 bases, leaving 8 bases between them. Germline-derived CDR1 and CDR2 are MRHNA and SNTAGT. The CDR3 here is CASSDSGGYQPQHF. DNA for the CDR3: TGTGCCAGCAGTGACTCAGGAGGGTATCAGCCCCAGCATTTT.

The V gene is TRBV6-5, the J gene TRBJ1-1; perhaps TRBD1 as D (6 bases). The CDR3 extends over 11 amino acids. V shed 5 bases and J shed 8 bases, with 9 bases lying between them. Germline assignment: CDR1 MNHEY and CDR2 SVGAGI. The CDR3 DNA follows: TGTGCCAGCAGTGATGGGACAGAAGCTTTCTTT. Protein: CASSDGTEAFF.

The chain employs TRBV6-4 and TRBJ2-2; the match to TRBD2 covers 8 bases. The CDR3 spans 16 residues. The germline V gene encodes CDR1 MRHNA and CDR2 SNTAGT. Trimming at V came to 10 bases and at J to 5 bases, leaving 15 bases not matched to a gene. CDR3 sequence reads: CAKITGGRSPTGELFF. The CDR3 bases are TGTGCCAAAATAACGGGGGGGCGTTCCCCGACCGGGGAGCTGTTTTTT.

V usage is TRBV6-5 and J usage is TRBJ2-1; TRBD2 matches at 9 bases. The CDR3 has 15 residues. The trim removed 5 bases at V and 8 bases at J, leaving 10 bases unmatched. CDR1 and CDR2 (germline): MNHEY, SVGAGI. The CDR3 reads CASSATSGPSYEQFF. The CDR3 coding sequence is TGTGCCAGCAGTGCGACTAGCGGCCCCTCGTATGAGCAGTTCTTC.

The chain has TRBV12-2 and TRBJ1-2; TRBD1 was called by the table and not checked on the DNA. TRBV12-2 is tagged as a pseudogene. The CDR3 covers 11 residues. As DNA, the CDR3 is TGTGCAAGCAAGGGGGCAGACGGCTACACCTTC. Translating it yields CASKGADGYTF.

The rearrangement uses TRBV7-9 and TRBJ2-1; tentative D call: TRBD2 (5 bases). With 3 bases removed from V and 8 bases from J, the gap between germline ends came to 14 bases. This CDR3 contains 14 residues. The V gene's germline CDR1 is SEHNR and CDR2 FQNEAQ (reference sequence). CDR3 nucleotide sequence: TGTGCCAGCAGCTTTTACGGGGATCTCGATGAGCAGTTCTTC. It specifies CASSFYGDLDEQFF.

The chain combines TRBV9 with TRBJ2-1; 8 nucleotides align to TRBD1. Germline V CDR1 and CDR2: SGDLS, YYNGEE. This CDR3 has 19 residues. V lost 0 bases and J lost 0; bases outside the gene matches: 11. CDR3 in DNA: TGTGCCAGCAGCGTAGCCGGACAGGGCACGGTTCCCTCCTACAATGAGCAGTTCTTC. It codes for CASSVAGQGTVPSYNEQFF.

As to this clone: Other DNA sequences in this sample translate to the same CDR3. The rearrangement joins TRBV6-5 to TRBJ1-4, with D perhaps TRBD1 (5 bases). Trimming removed 5 bases at V and 8 bases at J, with 15 bases between. Germline-derived CDR1 and CDR2 are MNHEY and SVGAGI. The CDR3 sequence is 14 residues long. DNA of the CDR3: TGTGCCAGCAGTCACGGGACGGGGGAAGAAAAACTGTTTTTT. Translation: CASSHGTGEEKLFF.

This rearrangement joins TRBV18 to TRBJ2-1; 8 bases match TRBD1. The CDR3 spans 15 residues. CDR1 is KGHSH, CDR2 LQKENI, per germline. V was clipped by 3 bases and J by 3 bases; unmatched bases: 4. DNA for the CDR3: TGTGCCAGCTCACCGCTGGGACAGGACTACAATGAGCAGTTCTTC. This sequence encodes CASSPLGQDYNEQFF.

V is TRBV5-8 and J is TRBJ1-5; 9 positions match TRBD1. Germline assignment: CDR1 SGHTS and CDR2 YDEGEE. The ends lost 2 bases at V and 4 bases at J; junction bases unmatched: 13. The CDR3 length is 18 residues. This chain's CDR3 is CASSLGYGTGIRNQPQHF. CDR3 in DNA: TGTGCCAGCAGCTTAGGATATGGGACAGGGATAAGGAATCAGCCCCAGCATTTT.

The chain joins TRBV5-4 to TRBJ1-1; 8 bases fit TRBD1. Trimming removed 4 bases from V and 2 bases from J; junction bases left unmatched: 7. Per germline, CDR1 SGHNT and CDR2 YYREEE (reference sequence). This CDR3 has 15 residues. This CDR3 is CASSAAGTGNTEAFF. CDR3 sequence (DNA): TGTGCCAGCAGCGCGGCCGGGACAGGCAACACTGAAGCTTTCTTT.

V and J are TRBV7-3 and TRBJ1-1, with 9 nucleotides matching TRBD1. The CDR3 contains 13 residues. Germline CDR1 reads SGHTA; CDR2 reads FQGTGA. The trim removed 6 bases at V and 8 bases at J, leaving 7 bases unmatched. In DNA, the CDR3 is TGTGCCAGCAGTTTGTTAACAGGGGGCGAAGCTTTCTTT. Its protein product is CASSLLTGGEAFF.

The rearrangement joins TRBV4-3 to TRBJ2-5; 8 bases are shared with TRBD1. The CDR3 contains 16 residues. Germline assignment: CDR1 LGHNA and CDR2 YSLEER. V lost 1 base, J lost 7 bases, and 11 bases stayed unmatched. CDR3 in amino acids: CASSQAPGGILGTQYF. Here the CDR3 DNA reads TGCGCCAGCAGCCAAGCTCCAGGGGGCATATTGGGGACCCAGTACTTC.

The chain uses TRBV7-2 and TRBJ1-1; perhaps TRBD1 as D (6 bases). Trimming removed 2 bases from V and 2 bases from J, with 21 bases in between. This CDR3 has 18 amino acids. Germline CDR1 reads SGHTA; CDR2 reads FQGNSA. The DNA for the CDR3 is TGTGCCAGCAGCTTAAGGTTTCGCGGCAGGGGATTAAACACTGAAGCTTTCTTT. It specifies CASSLRFRGRGLNTEAFF.

The CDR3 here is CASSLARDNEQFF. The DNA for the CDR3 is TGTGCCAGCAGCTTAGCCAGGGACAATGAGCAGTTCTTC. The chain recombines TRBV7-6 with TRBJ2-1; D may be TRBD1 (5 bases). V shed 0 bases and J shed 5 bases, with 5 bases lying between them. Germline CDR1 is SGHVS and CDR2 is FNYEAQ. CDR3 length: 13 residues.

The chain has TRBV10-1 and TRBJ1-1; 9 nucleotides align to TRBD1. Germline V gene sequence: CDR1 WNHNN, CDR2 SYGVQD (reference sequence). CDR3 size: 13 residues. The V and J ends lost 5 bases and 10 bases, in that order; junction bases with no gene match: 8. The CDR3 reads CASSRRTGERAFF. CDR3 DNA: TGCGCCAGCAGTCGAAGGACAGGGGAGAGAGCTTTCTTT.

The chain uses TRBV25-1 and TRBJ2-2, with 7 bases lining up with TRBD1. CDR1 is MGHDK and CDR2 is SYGVNS in the germline V gene. With 2 bases clipped from V and 7 bases from J, the junction kept 4 bases outside the gene matches. The CDR3 contains 14 residues. The CDR3 nucleotides are TGTGCCAGCAGTGAAAGACAGGGTGACGGGGAGCTGTTTTTT. Translation gives CASSERQGDGELFF.